This T cell receptor (beta chain) was captured by sequencing in a study of CXCR3-negative and CXCR3-positive naive CD8 T cells. Study findings and constraints: Researchers report that CXCR3-positive naive cells carry more hydrophobic TRB CDR3s than CXCR3-negative naive cells. Most assays used freshly isolated PBMCs, as cryopreservation partially reduced CXCR3.

Looked up from germline, CDR1 is SGHRS and CDR2 is YFSETQ. The CDR3 is 13 amino acids. The CD45RO-CCR7+CD27+CD95- phenotype denoted naive CD8+ T cells. Through 5' RACE with UMI labels, the TRB cDNA libraries were prepared. Reprocessing the 5' RACE reads, TCRdb reports a single entry for every CDR3 protein and omits DNA. The sample has around 84,000 distinct CDR3 sequences. Concerning this clonotype: The antigen is unknown.

The TCR originated in a human donor in good health. Some clones in this sample may be carry-over from other donors' samples. Source material: naive CXCR3+ CD8+ T cells from blood. Subset here: CD45RO-CCR7+CD27+CD95- naive CD8+ T cells expressing CXCR3 (TNR3+). The gene calls are TRBV5-1 and TRBJ1-1; TCRdb lists TRBD1, though no DNA is available to test this call. The CDR3 protein is CASSPPSNTEAFF.